The present TCR beta chain was sequenced within a study of blood T cell repertoires in COVID-19 (dated by TCRdb to 2020 to 2021). In terms of the full investigation: Samples covering the acute and convalescent phases of COVID-19 were provided by collaborators in the United States, Italy and Spain. The prospective study material was composed of cDNA or gDNA derived from T cells, B-cell-depleted T cells, or PBMCs. Sample metadata almost always included a de-identified subject ID, COVID-19 status, age in years and sex. Deeply sampled blood TCRbeta repertoires from subjects exposed to, actively infected with, or recovered from COVID-19 were included in the dataset. HLA class I and class II types, where available, came from metadata supplied by the sample provider rather than from assay-based typing. The samples were drawn from two sources: the first 160 participants of the ongoing ImmuneRACE study, and approximately 1,300 subjects contributed by 6 global collaborators. A freely available public database, intended as a resource for researchers studying the immune response to SARS-CoV-2, is where the repertoires were released. What the authors observed across the whole study: The amount of clinical and demographic metadata varied by source and participant and was provided uncurated.

A few counts support this clone. What this receptor recognizes is not known. No much larger clonotype is one base removed from it; base qualities were not supplied. TCRbeta CDR3 regions were amplified from genomic DNA using the immunoSEQ Assay, a bias-controlled multiplex PCR. The paper's processing steps were these. Within the assay, amplification of reference gene primers was used to estimate how many nucleated cells each sample contained. To quantify the absolute abundance of each unique TCRbeta CDR3 rearrangement, sequence reads were collapsed and filtered. For each sample, productive Simpson clonality was calculated as the square root of Simpson's diversity index over productive rearrangements. Drawn from immuneACCESS, this table holds only the in-frame rearrangements with V and J called that TCRdb kept. Clones are partly lost; checked studies trace under half to an unresolved V gene and leave the rest unexplained. V, J and clone size are those of that table, while D and trimming were read from the DNA. The sample profile shows about 190,000 clones; around 79% of them were found once. The biggest ten clones account for roughly 12% of the sample.

Collaborating institutions collected whole blood in K2EDTA tubes following their own protocols. For TCRbeta analysis, collaborators shipped samples as frozen whole blood, isolated PBMCs, or DNA extracted from either of those sample types. Sequenced: peripheral blood. This clonotype originated in a woman aged 50 to 65 with acute or convalescent COVID-19.

The DNA is TGTGCCAGCAGTCTCGCTCGACAGGGGTTGGGAGAGGAAAAACTGTTTTTT. Translated, it reads CASSLARQGLGEEKLFF. The rearrangement joined TRBV7-8 to TRBJ1-4, with TRBD1 matching 8 junction bases. CDR1 and CDR2 are read off the germline V gene as SGHVS and FQNEAQ. Taken from cysteine to phenylalanine, the CDR3 has 17 residues. The sequence is cut down to CDR3 DNA, 51 bases in frame from base 1. V is trimmed back by 6 bases and J by 8 bases, and the junction contains 17 bases that no gene match accounts for.